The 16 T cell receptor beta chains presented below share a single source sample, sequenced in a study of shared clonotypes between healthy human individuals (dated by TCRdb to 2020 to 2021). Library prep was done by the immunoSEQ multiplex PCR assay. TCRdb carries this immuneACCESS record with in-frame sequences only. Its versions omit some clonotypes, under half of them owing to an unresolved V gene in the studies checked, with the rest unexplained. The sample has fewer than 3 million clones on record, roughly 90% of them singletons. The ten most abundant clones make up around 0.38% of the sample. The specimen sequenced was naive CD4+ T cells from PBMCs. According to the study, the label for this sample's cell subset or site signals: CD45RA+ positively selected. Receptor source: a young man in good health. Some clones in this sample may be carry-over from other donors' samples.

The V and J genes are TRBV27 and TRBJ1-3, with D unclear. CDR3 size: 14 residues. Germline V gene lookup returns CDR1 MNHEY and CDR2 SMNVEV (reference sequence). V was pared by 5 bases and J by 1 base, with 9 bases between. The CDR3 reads CASSAYPSGNTIYF. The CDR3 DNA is TGTGCCAGCAGTGCTTACCCTTCTGGAAACACCATATATTTT.

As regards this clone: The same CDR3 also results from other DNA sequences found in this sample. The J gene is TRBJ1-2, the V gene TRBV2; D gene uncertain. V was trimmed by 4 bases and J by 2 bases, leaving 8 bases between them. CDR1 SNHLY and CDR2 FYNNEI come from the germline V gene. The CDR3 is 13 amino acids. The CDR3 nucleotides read TGTGCCAGCAGTGTGGGTCCCAACTATGGCTACACCTTC. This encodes CASSVGPNYGYTF.

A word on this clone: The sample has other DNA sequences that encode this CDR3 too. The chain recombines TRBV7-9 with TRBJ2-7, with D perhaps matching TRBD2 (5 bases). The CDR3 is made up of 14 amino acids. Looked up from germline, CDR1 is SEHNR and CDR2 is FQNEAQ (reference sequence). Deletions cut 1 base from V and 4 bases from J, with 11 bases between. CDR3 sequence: CASSLGRTGYEQYF. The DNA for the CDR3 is TGTGCCAGCAGCTTAGGGCGGACGGGATACGAGCAGTACTTC.

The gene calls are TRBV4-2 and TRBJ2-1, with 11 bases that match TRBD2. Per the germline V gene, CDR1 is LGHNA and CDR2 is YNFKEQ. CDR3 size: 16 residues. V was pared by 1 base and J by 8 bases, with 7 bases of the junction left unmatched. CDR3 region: CASSQGLAGLPHEQFF. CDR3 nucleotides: TGTGCCAGCAGCCAAGGACTAGCGGGACTTCCACATGAGCAGTTCTTC.

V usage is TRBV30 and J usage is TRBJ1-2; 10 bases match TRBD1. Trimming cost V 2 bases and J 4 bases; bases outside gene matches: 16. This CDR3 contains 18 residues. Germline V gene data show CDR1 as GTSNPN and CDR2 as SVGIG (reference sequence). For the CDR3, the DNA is TGTGCCTGGAGTTCCACACGGGACAGGGGAACGGGGGTCTATGGCTACACCTTC. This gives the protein CAWSSTRDRGTGVYGYTF.

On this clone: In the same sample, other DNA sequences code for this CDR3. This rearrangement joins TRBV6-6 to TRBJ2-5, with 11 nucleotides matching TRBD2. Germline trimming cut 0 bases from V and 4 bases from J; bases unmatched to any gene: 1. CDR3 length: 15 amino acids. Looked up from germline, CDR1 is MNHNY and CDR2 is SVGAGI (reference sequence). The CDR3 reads CASSYSGLAGETQYF. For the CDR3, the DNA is TGTGCCAGCAGTTACTCCGGACTAGCGGGAGAGACCCAGTACTTC.

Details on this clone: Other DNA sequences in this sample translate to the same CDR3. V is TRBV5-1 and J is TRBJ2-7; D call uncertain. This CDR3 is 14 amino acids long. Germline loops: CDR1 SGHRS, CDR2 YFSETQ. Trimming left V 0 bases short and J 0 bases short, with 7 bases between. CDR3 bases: TGCGCCAGCAGCTTGGTGGGCAACTCCTACGAGCAGTACTTC. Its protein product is CASSLVGNSYEQYF.

CDR3 DNA: TGTGCCAGCAGGAGTACAGGGAGCGGCTACACCTTC. It yields the protein CASRSTGSGYTF. The chain couples TRBV28 to TRBJ1-2; tentatively, D is TRBD1 (6 bases). The V end lost 6 bases, the J end lost 8 bases, and 13 bases lay between the germline ends. The CDR3 has 12 residues. Germline values: CDR1 MDHEN, CDR2 SYDVKM.

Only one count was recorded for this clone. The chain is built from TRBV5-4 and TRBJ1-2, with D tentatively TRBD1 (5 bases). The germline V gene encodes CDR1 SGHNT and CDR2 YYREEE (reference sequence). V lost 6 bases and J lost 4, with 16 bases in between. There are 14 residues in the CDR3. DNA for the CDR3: TGTGCCAGCAACCGGTTTGGGGCAGTCTATGGCTACACCTTC. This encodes CASNRFGAVYGYTF.

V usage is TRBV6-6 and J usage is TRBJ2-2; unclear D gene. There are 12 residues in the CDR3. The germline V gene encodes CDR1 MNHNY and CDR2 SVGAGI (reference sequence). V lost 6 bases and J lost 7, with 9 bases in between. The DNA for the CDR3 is TGTGCCAGCAGCGCCTCAGGCGGGGAGCTGTTTTTT. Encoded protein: CASSASGGELFF.

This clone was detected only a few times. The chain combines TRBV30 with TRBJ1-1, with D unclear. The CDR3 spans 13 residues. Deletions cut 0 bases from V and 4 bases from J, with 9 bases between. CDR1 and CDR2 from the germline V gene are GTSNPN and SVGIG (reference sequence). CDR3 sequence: CAWSVRHGTEAFF. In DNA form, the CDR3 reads TGTGCCTGGAGTGTACGTCACGGCACTGAAGCTTTCTTT.

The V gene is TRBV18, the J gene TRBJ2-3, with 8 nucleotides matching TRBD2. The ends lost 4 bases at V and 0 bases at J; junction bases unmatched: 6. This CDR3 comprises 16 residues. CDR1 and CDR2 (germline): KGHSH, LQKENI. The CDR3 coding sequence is TGTGCCAGCTCACGGGATAGCGGGAAAAGCACAGATACGCAGTATTTT. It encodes CASSRDSGKSTDTQYF. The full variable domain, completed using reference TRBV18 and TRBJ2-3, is NAGVMQNPRHLVRRRGQEARLRCSPMKGHSHVYWYRQLPEEGLKFMVYLQKENIIDESGMPKERFSAEFPKEGPSILRIQQVVRGDSAAYFCASSRDSGKSTDTQYFGPGTRLTVL.

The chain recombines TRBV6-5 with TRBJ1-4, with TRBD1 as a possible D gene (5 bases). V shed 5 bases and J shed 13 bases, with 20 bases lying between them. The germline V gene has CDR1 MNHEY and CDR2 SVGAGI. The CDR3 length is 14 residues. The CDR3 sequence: CASSPGGGPPRLFF. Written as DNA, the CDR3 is TGTGCCAGCAGTCCTGGGGGGGGTCCTCCAAGACTGTTTTTT.

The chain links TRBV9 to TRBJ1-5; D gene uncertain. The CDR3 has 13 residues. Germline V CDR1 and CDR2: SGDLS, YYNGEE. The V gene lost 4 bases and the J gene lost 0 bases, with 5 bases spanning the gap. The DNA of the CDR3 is TGTGCCAGCAGCAGCAGTAGCAATCAGCCCCAGCATTTT. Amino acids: CASSSSSNQPQHF.

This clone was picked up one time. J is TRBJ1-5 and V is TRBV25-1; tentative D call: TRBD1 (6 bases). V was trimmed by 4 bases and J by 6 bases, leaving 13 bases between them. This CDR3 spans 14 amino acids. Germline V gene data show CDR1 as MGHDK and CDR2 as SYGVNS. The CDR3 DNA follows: TGTGCCAGCAGTGGCTTACAGGGTGGTCAGCCCCAGCATTTT. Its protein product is CASSGLQGGQPQHF.

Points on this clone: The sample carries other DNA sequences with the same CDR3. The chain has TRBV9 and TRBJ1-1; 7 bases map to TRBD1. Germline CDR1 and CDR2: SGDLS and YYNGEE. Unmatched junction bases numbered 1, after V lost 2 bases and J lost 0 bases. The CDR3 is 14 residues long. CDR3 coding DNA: TGTGCCAGCAGCGTGACAGGGATGAACACTGAAGCTTTCTTT. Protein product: CASSVTGMNTEAFF.